These T cell receptor beta chains were read from a single sample in a study of follicular helper T cells after annual influenza vaccination. This table comes from immunoSEQ multiplex PCR, and its TCRdb copy is limited to in-frame clones, with some not included. The sample yields over 850 clones, about 80% seen once. The material was CXCR5+ CD38+ circulating T follicular helper cells from blood, obtained on the day of influenza vaccination. Receptors were obtained from an adult who received the influenza vaccine. Each CDR3 is given with its conserved first and last residue. A D gene is named only where the DNA matches it firmly. Clone size, where shown, is once, few, many, or a class for clones that have expanded.

len: 12; v_gene: TRBV5-1; d_gene: .; j_gene: TRBJ1-1; abundance: .; CDR3nt: TGCGCCAGCAGCCCGACGGGAGTAGGAGCTTTCTTT; CDR3aa: CASSPTGVGAFF
len: 13; v_gene: TRBV12-5; d_gene: TRBD1; j_gene: TRBJ1-2; abundance: .; CDR3nt: TGTGCTAGTGCCCGGGACAGTAACTATGGCTACACCTTC; CDR3aa: CASARDSNYGYTF
len: 14; v_gene: TRBV6-1; d_gene: .; j_gene: TRBJ1-2; abundance: few; CDR3nt: TGTGCCAGCAGAGGACCGGGACAAGGCTATGGCTACACCTTC; CDR3aa: CASRGPGQGYGYTF
len: 13; v_gene: TRBV4-1; d_gene: .; j_gene: TRBJ2-1; abundance: .; CDR3nt: TGCGCCAGCAGCCTAGACCAGAGGGCTGAGCAGTTCTTC; CDR3aa: CASSLDQRAEQFF
len: 13; v_gene: TRBV7-2; d_gene: .; j_gene: TRBJ2-3; abundance: .; CDR3nt: TGTGCCAGCAGCCCCAATCCTGCAGATACGCAGTATTTT; CDR3aa: CASSPNPADTQYF
len: 14; v_gene: TRBV6-6; d_gene: .; j_gene: TRBJ1-2; abundance: .; CDR3nt: TGTGCCAGCACGACGGGACCCTCGGGGTATGGCTACACCTTC; CDR3aa: CASTTGPSGYGYTF
len: 11; v_gene: TRBV20-1; d_gene: .; j_gene: TRBJ1-1; abundance: few; CDR3nt: TGCAGTGCTAAAGGGGACGGTGAAGCTTTCTTT; CDR3aa: CSAKGDGEAFF
len: 12; v_gene: TRBV29-1; d_gene: .; j_gene: TRBJ2-3; abundance: .; CDR3nt: TGCAGCGTTGATGGTGGTTCAGATACGCAGTATTTT; CDR3aa: CSVDGGSDTQYF
len: 14; v_gene: TRBV15; d_gene: .; j_gene: TRBJ2-7; abundance: few; CDR3nt: TGTGCCACCAGCAGAGACTCAGCCGGGGGCGAGCAGTACTTC; CDR3aa: CATSRDSAGGEQYF
len: 16; v_gene: TRBV14; d_gene: .; j_gene: TRBJ1-1; abundance: .; CDR3nt: TGTGCCAGCAGCCAAGATTTTGGGCGGATCAACACTGAAGCTTTCTTT; CDR3aa: CASSQDFGRINTEAFF
len: 14; v_gene: TRBV6-5; d_gene: .; j_gene: TRBJ2-3; abundance: .; CDR3nt: TGTGCCAGCAGCTTGGGCGGGGACGGAGATACGCAGTATTTT; CDR3aa: CASSLGGDGDTQYF
len: 14; v_gene: TRBV19; d_gene: .; j_gene: TRBJ2-3; abundance: .; CDR3nt: TGTGCCAGTAGTATAGGGGACTCCACAGATACGCAGTATTTT; CDR3aa: CASSIGDSTDTQYF
len: 16; v_gene: TRBV4-3; d_gene: TRBD2; j_gene: TRBJ2-2; abundance: .; CDR3nt: TGCGCCAGCAGCCGGTCCGGGACTATCAACACCGGGGAGCTGTTTTTT; CDR3aa: CASSRSGTINTGELFF
len: 14; v_gene: TRBV6-1; d_gene: .; j_gene: TRBJ2-2; abundance: once; CDR3nt: TGTGCCAGCAGTGAGGACAGACAGACCGGGGAGCTGTTTTTT; CDR3aa: CASSEDRQTGELFF
len: 11; v_gene: TRBV6-5; d_gene: .; j_gene: TRBJ2-1; abundance: .; CDR3nt: TGTGCCAGCAGTATGCAAAATGAGCAGTTCTTC; CDR3aa: CASSMQNEQFF
len: 16; v_gene: TRBV7-2; d_gene: TRBD1; j_gene: TRBJ1-1; abundance: .; CDR3nt: TGTGCCAGCACCCAACAGACAGGGCTGCCGGATACTGAAGCTTTCTTT; CDR3aa: CASTQQTGLPDTEAFF
len: 14; v_gene: TRBV7-3; d_gene: .; j_gene: TRBJ1-1; abundance: .; CDR3nt: TGTGCCAGTATGGAGTCGGTTTTAGGCACTGAAGCTTTCTTT; CDR3aa: CASMESVLGTEAFF
len: 15; v_gene: TRBV11-2; d_gene: .; j_gene: TRBJ2-3; abundance: .; CDR3nt: TGTGCCAGCAGCGTACGACTAGGAACTGCAGATACGCAGTATTTT; CDR3aa: CASSVRLGTADTQYF
len: 15; v_gene: TRBV27; d_gene: .; j_gene: TRBJ1-6; abundance: .; CDR3nt: TGTGCCAGCAGTCCCGACCGGGGAGGTAATTCACCCCTCCACTTT; CDR3aa: CASSPDRGGNSPLHF
len: 15; v_gene: TRBV27; d_gene: .; j_gene: TRBJ1-6; abundance: .; CDR3nt: TGTGCCAGCAGTTTATTGGGGGAGGATAATTCACCCCTCCACTTT; CDR3aa: CASSLLGEDNSPLHF
len: 13; v_gene: TRBV30; d_gene: .; j_gene: TRBJ1-2; abundance: .; CDR3nt: TGTGCCTGGACGCGGAGTACTAACTATGGCTACACCTTC; CDR3aa: CAWTRSTNYGYTF
len: 13; v_gene: TRBV15; d_gene: .; j_gene: TRBJ1-6; abundance: .; CDR3nt: TGTGCCACCCGACGGAGTAGTGATTCACCCCTCCACTTT; CDR3aa: CATRRSSDSPLHF
len: 15; v_gene: TRBV7-9; d_gene: TRBD1; j_gene: TRBJ1-6; abundance: .; CDR3nt: TGTGCCAGCAGCCTCGACAGGGATTTTGGTTCACCCCTCCACTTT; CDR3aa: CASSLDRDFGSPLHF
len: 14; v_gene: TRBV10-3; d_gene: .; j_gene: TRBJ1-1; abundance: few; CDR3nt: TGTGCCATCAGTTTCTCGGGGGTGAACACTGAAGCTTTCTTT; CDR3aa: CAISFSGVNTEAFF
len: 14; v_gene: TRBV7-9; d_gene: .; j_gene: TRBJ1-1; abundance: .; CDR3nt: TGTGCCAGCAGCTTAATGGGGACGACCACTGAAGCTTTCTTT; CDR3aa: CASSLMGTTTEAFF
len: 13; v_gene: TRBV11-2; d_gene: .; j_gene: TRBJ1-5; abundance: few; CDR3nt: TGTGCCAGCAGCCCCGACCGGAATCAGCCCCAGCATTTT; CDR3aa: CASSPDRNQPQHF
len: 15; v_gene: TRBV27; d_gene: .; j_gene: TRBJ1-5; abundance: .; CDR3nt: TGTGCCAGCAGTCCCCTAGGCAGCGACCACCAGCCCCAGCATTTT; CDR3aa: CASSPLGSDHQPQHF
len: 12; v_gene: TRBV6-6; d_gene: .; j_gene: TRBJ2-3; abundance: once; CDR3nt: TGTGCCAGCAGGGGTAGCACAGATACGCAGTATTTT; CDR3aa: CASRGSTDTQYF
len: 15; v_gene: TRBV7-8; d_gene: .; j_gene: TRBJ1-2; abundance: .; CDR3nt: TGTGCCAGCAGCTTCAGCCGGGGGCGGAACTATGGCTACACCTTC; CDR3aa: CASSFSRGRNYGYTF
len: 15; v_gene: TRBV27; d_gene: .; j_gene: TRBJ1-6; abundance: .; CDR3nt: TGTGCCAGCAGTTTTTTGGGGGAGGATAATTCACCCCTCCACTTT; CDR3aa: CASSFLGEDNSPLHF
len: 18; v_gene: TRBV15; d_gene: .; j_gene: TRBJ1-5; abundance: .; CDR3nt: TGTGCCACCAGCAGGCCACCCCAAGACGGTGTCCGCAATCAGCCCCAGCATTTT; CDR3aa: CATSRPPQDGVRNQPQHF
len: 18; v_gene: TRBV5-1; d_gene: .; j_gene: TRBJ1-4; abundance: .; CDR3nt: TGCGCCAGCAGCCTAACCAACAACGACGGGGGAGCTAATGAAAAACTGTTTTTT; CDR3aa: CASSLTNNDGGANEKLFF
len: 14; v_gene: TRBV2; d_gene: TRBD1; j_gene: TRBJ2-3; abundance: .; CDR3nt: TGTGCCAGCAGTGTAAGCGACAGGGCAGATACGCAGTATTTT; CDR3aa: CASSVSDRADTQYF
len: 15; v_gene: TRBV5-1; d_gene: TRBD2; j_gene: TRBJ2-2; abundance: .; CDR3nt: TGCGCCAGCAGGCCTGGACTAGGTATCTCCGGGGAGCTGTTTTTT; CDR3aa: CASRPGLGISGELFF
len: 14; v_gene: TRBV7-2; d_gene: .; j_gene: TRBJ1-1; abundance: few; CDR3nt: TGTGCCAGCAGCGTCCGGGACGCTCTTCCGGAAGCTTTCTTT; CDR3aa: CASSVRDALPEAFF
len: 15; v_gene: TRBV5-6; d_gene: TRBD1; j_gene: TRBJ1-5; abundance: .; CDR3nt: TGTGCCAGCAGCCGTGACAGGGGGGGAGATCAGCCCCAGCATTTT; CDR3aa: CASSRDRGGDQPQHF
len: 14; v_gene: TRBV13; d_gene: .; j_gene: TRBJ1-6; abundance: .; CDR3nt: TGTGCCAGCAGCCGGGGGGGGTCGGATTCACCCCTCCACTTT; CDR3aa: CASSRGGSDSPLHF
len: 14; v_gene: TRBV11-2; d_gene: .; j_gene: TRBJ1-3; abundance: .; CDR3nt: TGTGCCAGCGCCTTACGCCACTCTGGAAACACCATATATTTT; CDR3aa: CASALRHSGNTIYF
len: 13; v_gene: TRBV11-2; d_gene: .; j_gene: TRBJ2-3; abundance: .; CDR3nt: TGTGCCAGCAGCTTACAGGGAGAAGATACGCAGTATTTT; CDR3aa: CASSLQGEDTQYF
len: 14; v_gene: TRBV30; d_gene: .; j_gene: TRBJ2-3; abundance: .; CDR3nt: TGTGCCTGGAGTGGACAGAGCAAACAAGATACGCAGTATTTT; CDR3aa: CAWSGQSKQDTQYF
len: 12; v_gene: TRBV28; d_gene: .; j_gene: TRBJ1-5; abundance: few; CDR3nt: TGTGCCAGCAGGCGGACAGTGCCCCCCCAGCATTTT; CDR3aa: CASRRTVPPQHF
len: 14; v_gene: TRBV6-1; d_gene: .; j_gene: TRBJ1-1; abundance: .; CDR3nt: TGTGCCAGCAGCGATTGGAGGGTACGTTTAGCAGCTTTCTTT; CDR3aa: CASSDWRVRLAAFF
len: 13; v_gene: TRBV2; d_gene: TRBD2; j_gene: TRBJ2-3; abundance: .; CDR3nt: TGTGCCAGCCATAGCGGGGGGGCAGATACGCAGTATTTT; CDR3aa: CASHSGGADTQYF
len: 15; v_gene: TRBV2; d_gene: .; j_gene: TRBJ1-4; abundance: .; CDR3nt: TGTGCCAGCAGTGAATACGGGGCTCCTAATGAAAAACTGTTTTTT; CDR3aa: CASSEYGAPNEKLFF
len: 13; v_gene: TRBV5-1; d_gene: .; j_gene: TRBJ1-4; abundance: .; CDR3nt: TGCGCCAGCAGTTCCTCGGATGGAGAAAAACTGTTTTTT; CDR3aa: CASSSSDGEKLFF
len: 13; v_gene: TRBV15; d_gene: .; j_gene: TRBJ2-3; abundance: .; CDR3nt: TGTGCCACCAGCAGAGATCCGACAGATACGCAGTATTTT; CDR3aa: CATSRDPTDTQYF
len: 16; v_gene: TRBV7-2; d_gene: .; j_gene: TRBJ2-3; abundance: .; CDR3nt: TGTGCCAGCAGCCTCTCCGAGGGGCAGGGCACAGATACGCAGTATTTT; CDR3aa: CASSLSEGQGTDTQYF
len: 17; v_gene: TRBV5-1; d_gene: TRBD2; j_gene: TRBJ2-1; abundance: .; CDR3nt: TGCGCCAGCAGCGTGGGGCCGAGTGCGGGGGAATACAATGAGCAGTTCTTC; CDR3aa: CASSVGPSAGEYNEQFF
len: 12; v_gene: TRBV6-5; d_gene: .; j_gene: TRBJ2-3; abundance: .; CDR3nt: TGTGCCAGCAGGGGTAGCACAGATACGCAGTATTTT; CDR3aa: CASRGSTDTQYF
len: 17; v_gene: TRBV7-2; d_gene: TRBD1; j_gene: TRBJ1-5; abundance: once; CDR3nt: TGTGCCAGCAGCTTAGGGACAGGGTATTCGGGCAATCAGCCCCAGCATTTT; CDR3aa: CASSLGTGYSGNQPQHF